Each of the 5 T cell receptor beta chains below was sequenced from the same sample in a study of cytomegalovirus exposure and HLA in healthy donors. The PCR employed 60 Vbeta primers together with 13 Jbeta primers. Assay used: immunoSEQ multiplex PCR; TCRdb lists only in-frame clones, some missing. The sample includes roughly 98,000 clones, 60% to 75% seen only once; the top ten take around 3.2%. The specimen was PBMCs. Receptor source: a female donor in good health and CMV-seropositive.

CDR3 residues: CASTQLENQPQHF. The CDR3 DNA reads as TGTGCCAGCACTCAATTAGAGAATCAGCCCCAGCATTTT. V usage is TRBV28 and J usage is TRBJ1-5; D call uncertain. Trimming removed 7 bases at V and 4 bases at J, with 11 bases between. CDR1 MDHEN and CDR2 SYDVKM come from the germline V gene. The CDR3 totals 13 residues.

The V call is TRBV5-1, the J call TRBJ2-5, with TRBD2 matching 7 bases. V shed 4 bases and J 5 bases; nucleotides not matched to a gene: 8. This CDR3 is built from 14 residues. The V gene's germline CDR1 is SGHRS and CDR2 YFSETQ. CDR3 coding DNA: TGCGCCAGCAGCCTGGGACTATCGGGGGAGACCCAGTACTTC. Its translation: CASSLGLSGETQYF.

The rearrangement uses TRBV4-2 and TRBJ1-1; D gene uncertain. CDR3 length equals 13 residues. The ends were cut back, 0 bases at V and 5 bases at J, with 7 bases in the middle. Germline CDR1 LGHNA, CDR2 YNFKEQ. The CDR3 sequence is CASSQDLLTEAFF. CDR3 nucleotides: TGTGCCAGCAGCCAAGATCTGTTAACTGAAGCTTTCTTT.

V usage is TRBV6-1 and J usage is TRBJ1-6; 7 bases align to TRBD1. Germline V gene data show CDR1 as MNHNS and CDR2 as SASEGT. The CDR3 is made up of 16 amino acids. After removal of 3 bases from V and 10 bases from J, the junction contained 12 bases not matched to a gene. CDR3 loop: CASSDPNRGGLSPLHF. The CDR3 bases are TGTGCCAGCAGTGACCCGAACAGGGGAGGACTGTCACCCCTCCACTTT.

V and J are TRBV5-4 and TRBJ1-2; TRBD1 matches 9 bases. J lost 2 bases, V lost 3 bases, and 2 bases had no gene match. The germline V gene encodes CDR1 SGHNT and CDR2 YYREEE (reference sequence). This CDR3 is 14 amino acids long. The CDR3 coding sequence is TGTGCCAGCAGCTCCGGGACAGGGAACTATGGCTACACCTTC. Encoded protein: CASSSGTGNYGYTF.